These 32 T cell receptor beta chains were sequenced from one sample in a study of shared clonotypes between healthy human individuals. Naive CD8 cells lacked CD45RO and underwent positive selection for CCR7, leaving out terminally differentiated effector memory CD45RA+ cells. Some clones are missing from TCRdb's copy, which holds only in-frame ones; the method was immunoSEQ multiplex PCR. The profile shows over 2,000,000 clones, about 93% of them singletons. Sequencing was performed on naive CD8+ T cells from PBMCs. These receptors came from a man aged 18-30 years in good health. Some clones in this sample may be carry-over from other donors' samples.

The rearrangement uses TRBV18 and TRBJ1-4; 9 bases fit TRBD1. Germline CDR1 reads KGHSH; CDR2 reads LQKENI. The CDR3 sequence is 14 residues long. Trimming at V came to 3 bases and at J to 7 bases, leaving 3 bases not matched to a gene. CDR3 region: CASSPDRGAEKLFF. In DNA, the CDR3 is TGTGCCAGCTCACCTGACAGGGGGGCTGAAAAACTGTTTTTT.

V gene TRBV27 combines with J gene TRBJ2-7; D is tentatively TRBD1 or TRBD2 (5 bases each). The germline V gene has CDR1 MNHEY and CDR2 SMNVEV (reference sequence). The CDR3 contains 13 residues. Trimming shortened V by 8 bases and J by 1 base, and 12 bases separated the two germline ends. CDR3 residues: CASAGTVSYEQYF. The CDR3 DNA reads TGTGCCAGCGCCGGGACGGTATCCTACGAGCAGTACTTC.

The chain uses TRBV13 and TRBJ2-1; 10 bases match TRBD2. Per germline, CDR1 PRHDT and CDR2 FYEKMQ (reference sequence). This CDR3 region has 15 residues. V was clipped by 2 bases and J by 4 bases; unmatched bases: 2. This chain's CDR3 is CASSLTTSGYNEQFF. Written as DNA, the CDR3 is TGTGCCAGCAGCTTAACGACTAGCGGGTACAATGAGCAGTTCTTC.

J is TRBJ1-1 and V is TRBV27; D gene ambiguous. Per germline, CDR1 MNHEY and CDR2 SMNVEV (reference sequence). Trimming left V 3 bases short and J 1 base short, with 9 bases between. CDR3 length: 14 amino acids. CDR3 nucleotides: TGTGCCAGCAGTTTCCGCACCCCGAACACTGAAGCTTTCTTT. This translates into CASSFRTPNTEAFF.

A word on this clone: Other DNA sequences in this specimen translate into the identical CDR3. This chain links TRBV9 with TRBJ2-3; TRBD2 matches 7 bases. The junction had 1 base not matched to a gene; V was cut back by 0 bases and J by 0 bases. CDR3 size: 15 residues. CDR1 is SGDLS and CDR2 is YYNGEE in the germline V gene. Here the CDR3 reads CASSVAGLSTDTQYF. The CDR3 DNA is TGTGCCAGCAGCGTAGCGGGACTAAGCACAGATACGCAGTATTTT.

V usage is TRBV9 and J usage is TRBJ2-6; a weak D match, TRBD2 (5 bases). CDR3 length: 15 residues. V was shortened by 1 base and J by 0 bases, with 5 bases between the two germline ends. In germline, CDR1 is SGDLS, CDR2 YYNGEE. The CDR3 is CASSVRGSGANVLTF. As DNA, the CDR3 is TGTGCCAGCAGCGTACGGGGCTCTGGGGCCAACGTCCTGACTTTC.

The CDR3 region has the DNA TGTGCCAGTGGGCCCCCGGGACAGGACGGGGATCAGCCCCAGCATTTT. It encodes CASGPPGQDGDQPQHF. The chain couples TRBV19 to TRBJ1-5, with 8 bases lining up with TRBD1. The CDR3 is 16 amino acids. CDR1 and CDR2 (germline): LNHDA, SQIVND (reference sequence). Trimming took 8 bases from V and 5 from J; bases not matched to a gene: 14. The full variable domain, completed using reference TRBV19 and TRBJ1-5, is DGGITQSPKYLFRKEGQNVTLSCEQNLNHDAMYWYRQDPGQGLRLIYYSQIVNDFQKGDIAEGYSVSREKKESFPLTVTSAQKNPTAFYLCASGPPGQDGDQPQHFGDGTRLSIL.

Here the CDR3 reads CASSLVAGGTGELFF. In DNA, the CDR3 is TGCGCCAGCAGCCTCGTCGCGGGAGGCACCGGGGAGCTGTTTTTT. The gene calls are TRBV4-1 and TRBJ2-2, with 8 bases lining up with TRBD2. The CDR3 sequence is 15 residues long. The trim removed 4 bases at V and 4 bases at J, leaving 5 bases unmatched. Germline CDR1 is MGHRA and CDR2 is YSYEKL.

The chain is built from TRBV4-1 and TRBJ2-3; D unclear. Between the trimmed V and J ends, which lost 1 base and 4 bases, there was a span of 9 bases. The CDR3 spans 14 residues. In germline, CDR1 is MGHRA, CDR2 YSYEKL. The CDR3, as DNA: TGCGCCAGCAGCCAAGTCCCCGGCTCAGATACGCAGTATTTT. This encodes CASSQVPGSDTQYF.

The chain links TRBV15 to TRBJ1-2, with D unclear. The CDR3 loop spans 15 amino acids. Germline V gives CDR1 LNHNV, CDR2 YYDKDF (reference sequence). V was clipped by 4 bases and J by 4 bases, with 16 bases between them. The CDR3 region has the DNA TGTGCCACCAGCACGTTAGCGGACGAAATCTATGGCTACACCTTC. Translating gives CATSTLADEIYGYTF.

This clone was found once. The chain combines TRBV6-5 with TRBJ1-1; D perhaps matches TRBD1 (6 bases). Trimming removed 4 bases from V and 0 bases from J, with 15 bases in between. The CDR3 has 16 amino acids. The germline V gene encodes CDR1 MNHEY and CDR2 SVGAGI. The CDR3 DNA is TGTGCCAGCAGTTTCTCGAGGGGACAAATGAACACTGAAGCTTTCTTT. Encoded protein: CASSFSRGQMNTEAFF.

The gene calls are TRBV28 and TRBJ2-2, with TRBD1 identical over 9 bases. Germline lookup yields CDR1 MDHEN and CDR2 SYDVKM. This CDR3 comprises 14 residues. Trimming at V came to 6 bases and at J to 6 bases, leaving 5 bases not matched to a gene. CDR3 residues: CASRIQGASGELFF. CDR3 nucleotide sequence: TGTGCCAGCAGGATACAGGGGGCTTCCGGGGAGCTGTTTTTT.

The chain has TRBV19 and TRBJ1-2, with no clear D. CDR1 LNHDA and CDR2 SQIVND come from the germline V gene (reference sequence). V lost 1 base to trimming and J lost 5 bases, with 11 bases between them. The CDR3 extends over 14 amino acids. The DNA of the CDR3 is TGTGCCAGTAGTATAGGGCAAAAAGGGTATGGCTACACCTTC. Its translation is CASSIGQKGYGYTF.

The chain carries TRBV5-1 and TRBJ2-7; a possible D gene is TRBD2 (6 bases). The CDR3 runs 14 residues. Trimming removed 7 bases from V and 3 bases from J, with 17 bases in between. Germline CDR1 reads SGHRS; CDR2 reads YFSETQ. The CDR3 sequence: CASAPGTGGYEQYF. The CDR3 DNA reads as TGCGCCAGCGCCCCCGGGACTGGAGGCTACGAGCAGTACTTC.

The chain is built from TRBV28 and TRBJ1-4, with D perhaps matching TRBD1 (5 bases). Germline lookup yields CDR1 MDHEN and CDR2 SYDVKM. This CDR3 has 15 residues. The V and J ends lost 4 bases and 3 bases respectively, with 12 bases between them. The DNA of the CDR3 is TGTGCCAGCAGTTCCGAGGGGTCGGCTAATGAAAAACTGTTTTTT. Protein sequence: CASSSEGSANEKLFF.

The gene calls are TRBV6-5 and TRBJ1-1; tentative D call: TRBD1 (6 bases). The length of the CDR3 is 15 residues. Trimming stripped 0 bases from V and 5 bases from J, with 13 bases between. Germline loops: CDR1 MNHEY, CDR2 SVGAGI. The CDR3 protein is CASSYSRGASTEAFF. DNA of the CDR3: TGTGCCAGCAGTTACTCGAGGGGGGCTAGTACTGAAGCTTTCTTT.

The chain links TRBV7-6 to TRBJ2-7; TRBD1 matches at 9 bases. The germline gives CDR1 SGHVS, CDR2 FNYEAQ. The ends lost 2 bases at V and 5 bases at J; junction bases unmatched: 7. The CDR3 runs to 15 residues. The CDR3: CASSLIRDRANEQYF. In DNA, the CDR3 is TGTGCCAGCAGCTTAATCCGGGACAGGGCCAACGAGCAGTACTTC.

This chain connects TRBV5-4 to TRBJ1-1; D gene uncertain. The CDR3 runs 13 residues. Trimming pared 1 base from V and 6 bases from J, leaving 10 bases between. In germline, CDR1 is SGHNT, CDR2 YYREEE (reference sequence). The CDR3, as DNA: TGTGCCAGCAGCTTGAACAGACGAGCTGAAGCTTTCTTT. It encodes CASSLNRRAEAFF.

V usage is TRBV5-1 and J usage is TRBJ1-4; tentative D call: TRBD1 (6 bases). Germline CDR1 reads SGHRS; CDR2 reads YFSETQ. With 4 bases removed from V and 6 bases from J, the gap between germline ends came to 16 bases. The CDR3 contains 15 residues. The CDR3 protein is CASSLDGGLYEKLFF. Here the CDR3 DNA reads TGCGCCAGCAGCCTCGATGGGGGGCTTTATGAAAAACTGTTTTTT.

On this clone itself: Other DNA sequences in this sample translate to the same CDR3. This chain links TRBV28 with TRBJ2-1; D is uncertain. Trimming shortened V by 6 bases and J by 3 bases, and 9 bases separated the two germline ends. The CDR3 runs to 13 residues. CDR1 is MDHEN, CDR2 SYDVKM, per germline. This chain's CDR3 is CASSPTDYNEQFF. In nucleotides, the CDR3 is TGTGCCAGCAGCCCGACGGACTACAATGAGCAGTTCTTC.

The chain employs TRBV4-2 and TRBJ2-1; D is unresolved. The V and J ends lost 0 bases and 9 bases respectively, with 18 bases between them. The CDR3 has 16 residues. CDR1 LGHNA and CDR2 YNFKEQ come from the germline V gene. CDR3 in DNA: TGTGCCAGCAGCCAAGAGGAAGCGAGATACGTTACTGAGCAGTTCTTC. Translation: CASSQEEARYVTEQFF.

The rearrangement joins TRBV7-2 to TRBJ2-1; D could derive from TRBD1 or TRBD2 (6 bases each). The CDR3 is 13 amino acids. Germline CDR1 SGHTA, CDR2 FQGNSA. Trimming removed 2 bases at V and 10 bases at J, with 12 bases between. The CDR3 region has the DNA TGTGCCAGCAGCTTATACGGGGGCGGCGAGCAGTTCTTC. This sequence encodes CASSLYGGGEQFF.

This clone was seen a single time. This sequence joins TRBV29-1 and TRBJ2-1; D perhaps matches TRBD1 (5 bases). CDR1 and CDR2 from the germline V gene are SQVTM and ANQGSEA. Trimming left V 7 bases short and J 2 bases short, with 15 bases between. The CDR3 is 14 amino acids. Written as DNA, the CDR3 is TGCAGCGCAATGGCCAGGGAAACCTACAATGAGCAGTTCTTC. This codes for CSAMARETYNEQFF.

The V and J genes are TRBV19 and TRBJ2-1; possibly TRBD1 for D (6 bases). Germline CDR1 LNHDA, CDR2 SQIVND (reference sequence). This CDR3 spans 15 amino acids. The V gene lost 2 bases and the J gene lost 7 bases, with 15 bases spanning the gap. This chain's CDR3 is CASSIRMQGPNEQFF. The CDR3 DNA sequence: TGTGCCAGTAGTATAAGGATGCAGGGGCCAAATGAGCAGTTCTTC.

V and J are TRBV4-2 and TRBJ1-2, with D perhaps matching TRBD1 (5 bases). Germline CDR1 LGHNA, CDR2 YNFKEQ. The CDR3 runs to 16 residues. The V and J ends lost 1 base and 4 bases respectively, with 16 bases between them. The CDR3 spells CASSQGPRGRGYGYTF. The CDR3 coding sequence is TGTGCCAGCAGCCAAGGCCCCCGGGGCAGAGGCTATGGCTACACCTTC.

The gene calls are TRBV19 and TRBJ1-4; D is uncertain. Germline assignment: CDR1 LNHDA and CDR2 SQIVND (reference sequence). The CDR3 is 15 residues long. V lost 3 bases, J lost 0 bases, and 8 bases lay in between. The CDR3 protein is CASSIGSSTNEKLFF. Written as DNA, the CDR3 is TGTGCCAGTAGTATCGGGAGTTCAACTAATGAAAAACTGTTTTTT.

The V gene is TRBV7-3, the J gene TRBJ2-5; D might be TRBD1 (6 bases). This CDR3 comprises 14 residues. V lost 3 bases to trimming and J lost 6 bases, with 14 bases between them. Germline V gene lookup returns CDR1 SGHTA and CDR2 FQGTGA. For the CDR3, the DNA is TGTGCCAGCAGCTTGTCAGGGGTCGGACAGACCCAGTACTTC. Protein: CASSLSGVGQTQYF.

This chain connects TRBV27 to TRBJ2-1, with D hard to call. V lost 7 bases, J lost 6 bases, and 7 bases lay in between. The CDR3 length is 11 residues. Per germline, CDR1 MNHEY and CDR2 SMNVEV (reference sequence). The CDR3 bases are TGTGCCAGCAAAACGATCAATGAGCAGTTCTTC. Encoded protein: CASKTINEQFF.

The V and J genes are TRBV27 and TRBJ2-7; the D gene could be TRBD1 or TRBD2 (5 bases each). Germline V gives CDR1 MNHEY, CDR2 SMNVEV (reference sequence). The CDR3 is 16 amino acids. The ends were cut back, 10 bases at V and 2 bases at J, with 24 bases in the middle. The CDR3 DNA sequence: TGTGCCACCGAGGGACGGAGTGATCGGGGTACCTACGAGCAGTACTTC. Translation gives CATEGRSDRGTYEQYF.

This clone was seen only once. The sample carries other DNA sequences with the same CDR3. The chain uses TRBV10-3 and TRBJ2-7, with D possibly TRBD2 on 6 matching bases. V lost 2 bases and J 1 base, leaving 9 bases between the germline ends. This CDR3 has 14 residues. Germline-derived CDR1 and CDR2 are ENHRY and SYGVKD. CDR3 amino acids: CAISETGTSYEQYF. CDR3 DNA: TGTGCCATCAGTGAGACCGGGACTTCCTACGAGCAGTACTTC.

The chain links TRBV4-3 to TRBJ2-1; D is undetermined. The germline CDR1 and CDR2 sequences are LGHNA and YSLEER. CDR3 length: 17 residues. Trimming stripped 0 bases from V and 0 bases from J, with 12 bases between. The DNA of the CDR3 is TGCGCCAGCAGCCAAGATGGGCGTCTAAACTCCTACAATGAGCAGTTCTTC. This gives the protein CASSQDGRLNSYNEQFF.

This chain connects TRBV9 to TRBJ2-3; 9 nucleotides line up with TRBD2. Germline assignment: CDR1 SGDLS and CDR2 YYNGEE. With 0 bases clipped from V and 4 bases from J, the junction kept 3 bases outside the gene matches. The CDR3 contains 15 residues. In DNA form, the CDR3 reads TGTGCCAGCAGCGTAGCGGGACTAGCTGCAGATACGCAGTATTTT. Amino acid sequence: CASSVAGLAADTQYF.